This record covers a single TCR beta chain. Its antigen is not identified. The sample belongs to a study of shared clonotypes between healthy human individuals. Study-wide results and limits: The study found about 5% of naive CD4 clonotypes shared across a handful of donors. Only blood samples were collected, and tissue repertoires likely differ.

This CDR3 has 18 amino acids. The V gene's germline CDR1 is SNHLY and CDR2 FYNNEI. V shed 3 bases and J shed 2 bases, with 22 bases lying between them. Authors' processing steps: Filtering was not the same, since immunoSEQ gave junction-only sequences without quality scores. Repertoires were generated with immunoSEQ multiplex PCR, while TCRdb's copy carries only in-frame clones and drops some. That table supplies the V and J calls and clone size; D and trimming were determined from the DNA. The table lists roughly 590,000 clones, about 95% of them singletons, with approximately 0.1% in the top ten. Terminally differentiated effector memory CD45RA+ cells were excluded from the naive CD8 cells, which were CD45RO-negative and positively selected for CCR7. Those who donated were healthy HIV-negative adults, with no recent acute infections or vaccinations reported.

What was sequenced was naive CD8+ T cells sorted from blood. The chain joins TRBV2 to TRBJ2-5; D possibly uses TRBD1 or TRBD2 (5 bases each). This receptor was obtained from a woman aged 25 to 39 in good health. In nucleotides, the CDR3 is TGTGCCAGCAGTGAGGGGGACCGCAGAGACTTAAAACAAGAGACCCAGTACTTC. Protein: CASSEGDRRDLKQETQYF.